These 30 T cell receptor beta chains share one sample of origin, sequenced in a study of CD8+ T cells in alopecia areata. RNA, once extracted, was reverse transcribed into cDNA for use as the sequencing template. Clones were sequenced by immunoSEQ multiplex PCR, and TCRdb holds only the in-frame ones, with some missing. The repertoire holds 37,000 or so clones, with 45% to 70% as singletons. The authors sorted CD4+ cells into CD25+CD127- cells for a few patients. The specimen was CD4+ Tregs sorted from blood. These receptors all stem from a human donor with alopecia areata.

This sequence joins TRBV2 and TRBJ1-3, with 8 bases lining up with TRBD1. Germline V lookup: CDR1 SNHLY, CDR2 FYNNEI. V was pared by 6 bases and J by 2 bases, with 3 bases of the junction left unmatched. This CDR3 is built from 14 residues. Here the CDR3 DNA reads TGTGCCAGCAGCGAGGACAGGGCTGGAAACACCATATATTTT. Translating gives CASSEDRAGNTIYF.

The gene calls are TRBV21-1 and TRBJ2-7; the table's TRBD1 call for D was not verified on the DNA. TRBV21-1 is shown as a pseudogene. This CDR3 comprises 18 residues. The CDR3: CASSLQPLPGQGAYEQYF. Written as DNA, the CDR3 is TGTGCCAGCAGCCTTCAGCCCCTACCGGGACAAGGGGCATACGAGCAGTACTTC.

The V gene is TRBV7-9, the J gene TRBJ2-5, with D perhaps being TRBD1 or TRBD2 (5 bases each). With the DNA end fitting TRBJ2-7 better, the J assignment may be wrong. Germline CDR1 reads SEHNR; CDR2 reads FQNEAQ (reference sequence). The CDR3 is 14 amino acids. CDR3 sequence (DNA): TGTGCCAGCAGCGTCAGAGGGGCGGCTTACGAGCAGTACTTC. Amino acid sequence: CASSVRGAAYEQYF.

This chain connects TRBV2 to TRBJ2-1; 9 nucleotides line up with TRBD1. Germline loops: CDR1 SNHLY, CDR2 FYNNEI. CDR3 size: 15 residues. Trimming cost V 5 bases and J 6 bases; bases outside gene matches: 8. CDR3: CASSLGQGKFNEQFF. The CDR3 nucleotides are TGTGCCAGCAGTCTGGGACAGGGAAAATTCAATGAGCAGTTCTTC.

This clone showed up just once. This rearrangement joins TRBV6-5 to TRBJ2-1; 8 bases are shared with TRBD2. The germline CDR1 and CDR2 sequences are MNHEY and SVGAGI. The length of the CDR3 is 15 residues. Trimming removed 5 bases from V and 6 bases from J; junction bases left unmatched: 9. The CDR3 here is CASSSGGTLGNEQFF. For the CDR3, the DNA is TGTGCCAGCAGTAGCGGGGGCACCCTAGGCAATGAGCAGTTCTTC.

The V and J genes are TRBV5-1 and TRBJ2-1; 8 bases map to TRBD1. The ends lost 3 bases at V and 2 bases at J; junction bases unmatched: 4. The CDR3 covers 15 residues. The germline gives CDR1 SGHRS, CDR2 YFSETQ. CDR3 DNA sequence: TGCGCCAGCAGCTCTACAGGGGGACCCTACAATGAGCAGTTCTTC. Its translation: CASSSTGGPYNEQFF.

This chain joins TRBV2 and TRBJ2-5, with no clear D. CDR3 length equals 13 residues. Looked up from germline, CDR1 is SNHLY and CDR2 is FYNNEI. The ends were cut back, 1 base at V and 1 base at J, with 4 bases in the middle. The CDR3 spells CASSEVSQETQYF. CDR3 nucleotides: TGTGCCAGCAGTGAAGTCTCCCAAGAGACCCAGTACTTC.

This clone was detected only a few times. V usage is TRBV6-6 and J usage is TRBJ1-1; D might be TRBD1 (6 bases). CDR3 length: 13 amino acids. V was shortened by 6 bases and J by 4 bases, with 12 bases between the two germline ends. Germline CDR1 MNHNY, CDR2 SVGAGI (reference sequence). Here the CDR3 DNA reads TGTGCCAGCAGAAGAGGGGGTGGCACTGAAGCTTTCTTT. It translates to CASRRGGGTEAFF.

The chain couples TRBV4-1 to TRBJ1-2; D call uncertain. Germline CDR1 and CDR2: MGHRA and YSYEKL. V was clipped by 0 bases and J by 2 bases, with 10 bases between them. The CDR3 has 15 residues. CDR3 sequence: CASSQEWQMNYGYTF. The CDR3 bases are TGCGCCAGCAGCCAAGAATGGCAGATGAACTATGGCTACACCTTC.

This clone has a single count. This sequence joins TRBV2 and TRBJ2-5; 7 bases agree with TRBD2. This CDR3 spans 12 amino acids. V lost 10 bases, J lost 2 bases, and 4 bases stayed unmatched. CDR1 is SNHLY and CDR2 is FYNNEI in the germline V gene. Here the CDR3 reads CAMGEGQETQYF. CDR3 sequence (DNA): TGTGCCATGGGGGAGGGTCAAGAGACCCAGTACTTC.

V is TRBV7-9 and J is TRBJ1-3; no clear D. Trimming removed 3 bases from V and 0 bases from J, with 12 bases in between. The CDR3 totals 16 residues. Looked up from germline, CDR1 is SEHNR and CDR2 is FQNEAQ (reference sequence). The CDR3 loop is CASSFWTSSSGNTIYF. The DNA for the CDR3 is TGTGCCAGCAGCTTCTGGACGTCAAGCTCTGGAAACACCATATATTTT.

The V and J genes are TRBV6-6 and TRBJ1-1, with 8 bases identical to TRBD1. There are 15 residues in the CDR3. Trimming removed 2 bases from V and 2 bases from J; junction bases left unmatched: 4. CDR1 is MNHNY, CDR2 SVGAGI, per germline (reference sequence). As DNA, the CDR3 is TGTGCCAGCAGTTACGCCGGGACAGGAAACACTGAAGCTTTCTTT. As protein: CASSYAGTGNTEAFF.

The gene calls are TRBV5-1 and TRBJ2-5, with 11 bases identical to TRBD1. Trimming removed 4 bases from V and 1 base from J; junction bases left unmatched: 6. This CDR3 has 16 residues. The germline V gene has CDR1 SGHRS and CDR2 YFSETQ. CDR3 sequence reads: CASSPGQGALQETQYF. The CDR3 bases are TGCGCCAGCAGCCCCGGACAGGGGGCCCTCCAAGAGACCCAGTACTTC.

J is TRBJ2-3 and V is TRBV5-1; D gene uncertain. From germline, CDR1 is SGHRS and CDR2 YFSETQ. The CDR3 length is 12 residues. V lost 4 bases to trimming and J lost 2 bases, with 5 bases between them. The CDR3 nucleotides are TGCGCCAGCAGCCAATTCACAGATACGCAGTATTTT. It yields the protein CASSQFTDTQYF.

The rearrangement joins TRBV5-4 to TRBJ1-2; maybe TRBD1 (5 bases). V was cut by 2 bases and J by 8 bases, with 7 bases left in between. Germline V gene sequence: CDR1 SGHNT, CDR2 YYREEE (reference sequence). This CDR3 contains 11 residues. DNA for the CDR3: TGTGCCAGCAGCTTTGGGGCGGGCTACACCTTC. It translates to CASSFGAGYTF.

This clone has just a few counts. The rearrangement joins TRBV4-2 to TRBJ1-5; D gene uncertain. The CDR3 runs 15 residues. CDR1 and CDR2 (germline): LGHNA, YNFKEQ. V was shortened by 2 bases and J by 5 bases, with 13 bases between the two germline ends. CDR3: CASSQNGEVYQPQHF. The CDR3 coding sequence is TGTGCCAGCAGCCAAAATGGGGAGGTTTATCAGCCCCAGCATTTT.

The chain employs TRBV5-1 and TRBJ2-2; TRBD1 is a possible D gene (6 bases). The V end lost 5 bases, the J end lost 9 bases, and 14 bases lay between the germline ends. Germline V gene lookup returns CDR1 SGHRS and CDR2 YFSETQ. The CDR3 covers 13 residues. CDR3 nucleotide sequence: TGCGCCAGCAGGCCAACCCAGGGGCGGGAGCTGTTTTTT. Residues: CASRPTQGRELFF.

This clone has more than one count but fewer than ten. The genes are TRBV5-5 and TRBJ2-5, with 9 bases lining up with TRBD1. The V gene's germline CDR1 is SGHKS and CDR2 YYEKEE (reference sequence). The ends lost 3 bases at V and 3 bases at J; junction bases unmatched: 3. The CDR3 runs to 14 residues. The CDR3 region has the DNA TGTGCCAGCAGCTCGGGACAGGGAAAAGAGACCCAGTACTTC. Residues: CASSSGQGKETQYF.

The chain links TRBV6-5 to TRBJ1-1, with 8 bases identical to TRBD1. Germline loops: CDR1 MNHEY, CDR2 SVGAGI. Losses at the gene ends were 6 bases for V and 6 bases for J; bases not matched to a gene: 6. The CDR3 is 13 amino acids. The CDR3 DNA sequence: TGTGCCAGCAGAGGACAGGGAACTTCTGAAGCTTTCTTT. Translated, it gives CASRGQGTSEAFF.

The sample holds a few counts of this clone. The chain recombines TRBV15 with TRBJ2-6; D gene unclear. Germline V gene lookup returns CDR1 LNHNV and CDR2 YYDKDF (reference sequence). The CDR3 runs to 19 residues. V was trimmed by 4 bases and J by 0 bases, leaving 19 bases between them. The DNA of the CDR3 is TGTGCCACCAGCATCCTCCTGGGGATCCGAGGCTCTGGGGCCAACGTCCTGACTTTC. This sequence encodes CATSILLGIRGSGANVLTF.

The CDR3 DNA sequence: TGTGCCAGCGCTTCAACGAACACCGGGGAGCTGTTTTTT. It codes for CASASTNTGELFF. The chain combines TRBV7-3 with TRBJ2-2; D ambiguous. Deletions cut 8 bases from V and 0 bases from J, with 7 bases between. CDR1 and CDR2 (germline): SGHTA, FQGTGA. This CDR3 is built from 13 residues. The full variable domain, in which reference TRBV7-3 and TRBJ2-2 provide the parts outside the CDR3, is GAGVSQTPSNKVTEKGKYVELRCDPISGHTALYWYRQSLGQGPEFLIYFQGTGAADDSGLPNDRFFAVRPEGSVSTLKIQRTERGDSAVYLCASASTNTGELFFGEGSRLTVL.

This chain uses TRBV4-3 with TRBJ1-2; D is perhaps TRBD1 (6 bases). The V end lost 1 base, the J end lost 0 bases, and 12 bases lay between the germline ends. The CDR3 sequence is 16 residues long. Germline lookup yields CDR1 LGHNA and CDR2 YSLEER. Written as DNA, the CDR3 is TGCGCCAGCAGCCAAGGTCCAGGGGAATCTAACTATGGCTACACCTTC. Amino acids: CASSQGPGESNYGYTF.

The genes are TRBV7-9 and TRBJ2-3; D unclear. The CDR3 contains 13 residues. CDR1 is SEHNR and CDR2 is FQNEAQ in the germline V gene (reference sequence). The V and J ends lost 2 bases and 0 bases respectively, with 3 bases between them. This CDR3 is CASSLISTDTQYF. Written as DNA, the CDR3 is TGTGCCAGCAGCTTAATAAGCACAGATACGCAGTATTTT.

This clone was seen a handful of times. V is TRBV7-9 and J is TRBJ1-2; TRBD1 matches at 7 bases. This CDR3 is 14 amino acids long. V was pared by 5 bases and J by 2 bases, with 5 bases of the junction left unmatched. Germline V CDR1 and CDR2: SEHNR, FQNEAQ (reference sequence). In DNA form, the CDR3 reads TGTGCCAGCAGCGGAAGACAGGGCAACTATGGCTACACCTTC. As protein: CASSGRQGNYGYTF.

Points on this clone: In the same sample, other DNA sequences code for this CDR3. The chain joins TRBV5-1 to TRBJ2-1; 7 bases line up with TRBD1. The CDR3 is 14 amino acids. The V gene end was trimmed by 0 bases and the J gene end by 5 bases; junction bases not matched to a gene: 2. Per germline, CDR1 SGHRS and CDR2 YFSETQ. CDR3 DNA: TGCGCCAGCAGCTTGGGACAGGGTAACAATGAGCAGTTCTTC. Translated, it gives CASSLGQGNNEQFF.

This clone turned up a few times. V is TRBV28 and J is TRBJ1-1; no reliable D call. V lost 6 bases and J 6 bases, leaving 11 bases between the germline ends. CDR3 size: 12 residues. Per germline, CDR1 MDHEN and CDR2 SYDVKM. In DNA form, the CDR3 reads TGTGCCAGCAGCCAGACAATCTCTGAAGCTTTCTTT. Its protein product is CASSQTISEAFF. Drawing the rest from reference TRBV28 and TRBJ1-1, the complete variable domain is DVKVTQSSRYLVKRTGEKVFLECVQDMDHENMFWYRQDPGLGLRLIYFSYDVKMKEKGDIPEGYSVSREKKERFSLILESASTNQTSMYLCASSQTISEAFFGQGTRLTVV.

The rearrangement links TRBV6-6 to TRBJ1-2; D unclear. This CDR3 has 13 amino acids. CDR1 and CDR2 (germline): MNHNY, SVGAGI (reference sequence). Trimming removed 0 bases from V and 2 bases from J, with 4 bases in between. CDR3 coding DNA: TGTGCCAGCAGTTACTCGGACAACTATGGCTACACCTTC. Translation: CASSYSDNYGYTF.

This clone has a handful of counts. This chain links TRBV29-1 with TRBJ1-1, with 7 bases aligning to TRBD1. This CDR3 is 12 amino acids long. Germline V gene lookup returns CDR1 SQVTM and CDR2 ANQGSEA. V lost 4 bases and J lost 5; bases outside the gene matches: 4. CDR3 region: CSVATGVTEAFF. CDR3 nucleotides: TGCAGCGTTGCTACAGGGGTGACTGAAGCTTTCTTT.

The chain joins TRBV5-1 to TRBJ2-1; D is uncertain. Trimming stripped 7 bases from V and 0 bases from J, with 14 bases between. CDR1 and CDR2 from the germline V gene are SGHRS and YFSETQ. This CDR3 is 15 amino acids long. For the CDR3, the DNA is TGCGCCAGCGGCGTTATCGGGTCCTCCTACAATGAGCAGTTCTTC. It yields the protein CASGVIGSSYNEQFF.

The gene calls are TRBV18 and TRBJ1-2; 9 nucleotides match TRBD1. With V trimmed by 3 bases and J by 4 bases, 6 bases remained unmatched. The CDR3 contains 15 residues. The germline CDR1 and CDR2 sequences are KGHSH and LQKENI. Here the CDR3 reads CASSPLRQGGYGYTF. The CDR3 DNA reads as TGTGCCAGCTCACCTCTCCGACAGGGGGGCTATGGCTACACCTTC.